This TCR beta chain originates from a study of shared clonotypes between healthy human individuals. V dropped 4 bases and J dropped 1 base, with 7 bases sitting between them. The CDR3 is 13 amino acids. Germline assignment: CDR1 MNHNY and CDR2 SVGAGI (reference sequence). Profiling relied on immunoSEQ multiplex PCR, and the TCRdb table lists in-frame clones only, not all of them. The top ten clones hold 0.13% of a sample with some 2.1 million clones, 90% to 95% of them seen once. Healthy HIV-negative adults with no recent acute infections or vaccinations were recruited as donors. The TCR sequence derives from a man aged 18 to 29 in good health. The V call is TRBV6-6, the J call TRBJ1-1; D remains unclear. Sequenced sample: naive CD4+ T cells sorted from blood. Subset meaning: CD45RA+ positively selected. The CDR3 sequence: CASSFPENTEAFF. The CDR3 DNA reads TGTGCCAGCAGTTTCCCCGAGAACACTGAAGCTTTCTTT.